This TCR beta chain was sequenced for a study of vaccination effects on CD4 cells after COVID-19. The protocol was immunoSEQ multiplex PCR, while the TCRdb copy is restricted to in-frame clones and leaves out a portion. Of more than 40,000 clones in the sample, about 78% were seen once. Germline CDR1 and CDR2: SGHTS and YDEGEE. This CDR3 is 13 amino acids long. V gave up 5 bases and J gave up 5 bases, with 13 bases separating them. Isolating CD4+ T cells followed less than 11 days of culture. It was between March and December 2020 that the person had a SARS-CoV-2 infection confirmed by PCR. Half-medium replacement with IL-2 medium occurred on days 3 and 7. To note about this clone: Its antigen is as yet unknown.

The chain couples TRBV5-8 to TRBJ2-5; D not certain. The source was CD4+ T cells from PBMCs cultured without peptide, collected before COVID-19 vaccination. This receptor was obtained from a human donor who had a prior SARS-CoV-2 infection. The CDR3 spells CASSWARTETQYF. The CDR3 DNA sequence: TGTGCCAGCAGTTGGGCGCGGACGGAGACCCAGTACTTC.